This TCR beta chain was documented in a study of blood T cell repertoires in COVID-19. Measured with immunoSEQ multiplex PCR; TCRdb has only the in-frame clones, and not every one. The sample has around 300,000 clones; 80% to 90% are singletons. CDR3 length: 18 residues. V was trimmed by 3 bases and J by 6 bases, leaving 23 bases between them. Germline CDR1 and CDR2: SEHNR and FQNEAQ (reference sequence). The chain is built from TRBV7-9 and TRBJ2-2; D is ambiguous. This TCR came from a woman aged 18-29 years who had recovered from COVID-19. The sequenced material came from PBMCs or T cells enriched from blood (not recorded which). The CDR3 region has the DNA TGTGCCAGCAGCTTGCAGGCCACAATAAAGTCCCCATCCGGGGAGCTGTTTTTT. The encoded protein is CASSLQATIKSPSGELFF.